These 7 T cell receptor beta chains originate from one sample sequenced in a study of T cell changes during pregnancy in multiple sclerosis. Clones were sequenced by immunoSEQ multiplex PCR, and TCRdb holds only the in-frame ones, with some missing. This repertoire shows about 110,000 clones, roughly 92% found once; its top ten account for less than 2%. This material consisted of peripheral blood, taken after pregnancy. The receptor source for this set is a female donor with multiple sclerosis, enrolled in a pregnancy study.

The chain is built from TRBV4-2 and TRBJ2-1, with 10 positions matching TRBD2. Germline assignment: CDR1 LGHNA and CDR2 YNFKEQ. After removal of 1 base from V and 4 bases from J, the junction contained 7 bases not matched to a gene. The CDR3 sequence is 17 residues long. CDR3: CASSQGTSGIAYNEQFF. The CDR3 nucleotides are TGTGCCAGCAGCCAAGGAACTAGCGGGATCGCTTACAATGAGCAGTTCTTC.

The chain couples TRBV11-2 to TRBJ1-2; D may be TRBD1 (5 bases). CDR1 and CDR2 (germline): SGHAT, FQNNGV. The CDR3 runs to 13 residues. V lost 3 bases and J lost 5, with 10 bases in between. CDR3 coding DNA: TGTGCCAGCAGCTTCCAGGGAGGTTATGGCTACACCTTC. Its translation is CASSFQGGYGYTF.

This chain uses TRBV18 with TRBJ2-2; D is possibly TRBD1 (5 bases). The CDR3 covers 16 residues. Germline values: CDR1 KGHSH, CDR2 LQKENI. V shed 3 bases and J shed 1 base, with 12 bases lying between them. The CDR3, as DNA: TGTGCCAGCTCACCCTCTCTTCAGGGGAACACCGGGGAGCTGTTTTTT. Protein product: CASSPSLQGNTGELFF.

Here the CDR3 reads CASSITSGEINNSPLHF. CDR3 nucleotides: TGTGCCAGTAGTATTACTTCCGGGGAGATCAATAATTCACCCCTCCACTTT. The chain combines TRBV19 with TRBJ1-6; D is uncertain. The V end was cut by 3 bases, the J end by 5 bases, with 17 bases between. Germline values: CDR1 LNHDA, CDR2 SQIVND (reference sequence). The CDR3 is made up of 17 amino acids.

V usage is TRBV5-4 and J usage is TRBJ1-1; no reliable D call. The CDR3 has 14 residues. Trimming shortened V by 5 bases and J by 1 base, and 12 bases separated the two germline ends. Looked up from germline, CDR1 is SGHNT and CDR2 is YYREEE (reference sequence). This chain's CDR3 is CASSRQVANTEAFF. Here the CDR3 DNA reads TGTGCCAGCAGTCGTCAAGTGGCGAACACTGAAGCTTTCTTT.

The rearrangement links TRBV30 to TRBJ1-6; D is unresolved. Trimming cost V 2 bases and J 0 bases, with 17 bases left between them. Germline V gene sequence: CDR1 GTSNPN, CDR2 SVGIG (reference sequence). CDR3 length: 18 residues. CDR3 in amino acids: CAWSWVTGLSSYNSPLHF. For the CDR3, the DNA is TGTGCCTGGAGTTGGGTCACGGGTCTTAGCTCCTATAATTCACCCCTCCACTTT.

The V and J genes are TRBV6-1 and TRBJ2-7; D unclear. This CDR3 comprises 14 residues. Trimming removed 0 bases from V and 1 base from J, with 7 bases in between. Germline-derived CDR1 and CDR2 are MNHNS and SASEGT. The CDR3 bases are TGTGCCAGCAGTGAAGCGGCCAAATCCTACGAGCAGTACTTC. It translates to CASSEAAKSYEQYF.